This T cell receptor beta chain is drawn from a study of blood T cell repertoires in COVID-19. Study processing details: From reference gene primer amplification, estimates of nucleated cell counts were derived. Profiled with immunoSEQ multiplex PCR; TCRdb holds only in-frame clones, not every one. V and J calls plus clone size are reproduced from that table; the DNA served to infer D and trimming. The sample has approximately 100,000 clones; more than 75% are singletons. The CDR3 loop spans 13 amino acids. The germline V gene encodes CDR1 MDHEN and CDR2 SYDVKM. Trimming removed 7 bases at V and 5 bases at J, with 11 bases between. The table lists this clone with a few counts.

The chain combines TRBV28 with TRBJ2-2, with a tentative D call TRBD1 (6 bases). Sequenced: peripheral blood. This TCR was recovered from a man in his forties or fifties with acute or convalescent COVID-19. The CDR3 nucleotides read TGTGCCAGCAAATTTCAGGGGACCGGGGAGCTGTTTTTT. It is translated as CASKFQGTGELFF.